The clone carrying this T cell receptor beta chain was observed at least ten times. Its specificity is unknown. This specimen belongs to a study of identical twins. There were only healthy Caucasians among the donors. Germline V gene lookup returns CDR1 SGHNT and CDR2 YYREEE (reference sequence). V shed 0 bases and J 8 bases; nucleotides not matched to a gene: 5. The CDR3 has 15 amino acids. Study-level findings and limits: Instead of following the same donors, the conclusions were based on cross-sectional statistical analysis.

TCRdb re-analysed the 5' RACE reads in MiXCR, keeping a single row per CDR3 protein. This repertoire shows some 500,000 distinct CDR3 sequences, roughly an eighth found once; its top ten account for about 0.97%. These records were also assigned to another study, of yellow fever vaccine responses in identical twins.

This TCR was recovered from a woman between 18 and 29 years old in good health. The chain employs TRBV5-4 and TRBJ2-1, with 10 bases identical to TRBD2. The sample consisted of CD4+ T cells sorted from blood. The CDR3 is CASSLDLAGADEQFF. Here the CDR3 DNA reads TGTGCCAGCAGCTTGGATCTAGCGGGGGCGGATGAGCAGTTCTTC.